This T cell receptor beta chain was retrieved from a study of blood T cell repertoires in COVID-19. This CDR3 contains 13 residues. The V gene end was trimmed by 4 bases and the J gene end by 4 bases; junction bases not matched to a gene: 3. Germline loops: CDR1 SEHNR, CDR2 FQNEAQ (reference sequence). In the original analysis: It was from reference gene primer amplification that nucleated cell counts were estimated. Sequenced by immunoSEQ multiplex PCR; TCRdb stores in-frame clones only, minus some. The V and J calls and the clone size are those of that table, but D and trimming were determined from the DNA. This table holds about 220,000 clones, roughly four fifths found once.

The V and J genes are TRBV7-9 and TRBJ1-1; 7 nucleotides align to TRBD1. This clonotype was obtained from a woman in her thirties or forties with acute COVID-19. The specimen sequenced was PBMCs or T cells enriched from blood (not recorded which). In DNA form, the CDR3 reads TGTGCCAGCAGCTCGCAGGGGGGCACTGAAGCTTTCTTT. It translates to CASSSQGGTEAFF.